The sample holds one count of the clone carrying this T cell receptor beta chain. The data originate from a study of identical twins. The trim removed 3 bases at V and 2 bases at J, leaving 2 bases unmatched. CDR1 is LGHDT, CDR2 YNNKEL, per germline (reference sequence). The CDR3 is 16 residues long. TCRdb reanalysed the 5' RACE reads using MiXCR and keeps one entry per CDR3 protein. The table lists 1,800,000 or so distinct CDR3 sequences, about 30% of them singletons. The clonotype was recovered from a newborn girl in good health. The sequenced sample was cord blood. J is TRBJ2-3 and V is TRBV3-1; 13 bases align to TRBD2. The CDR3 is CASSQTSGRYTDTQYF. CDR3 sequence (DNA): TGTGCCAGCAGCCAGACTAGCGGGAGGTACACAGATACGCAGTATTTT.